This T cell receptor (beta chain) is drawn from a study of blood T cell dynamics during melanoma immunotherapy. At the level of the study: Patients with metastatic melanoma got pembrolizumab or nivolumab-ipilimumab as first-line care.

Trimming removed 2 bases at V and 2 bases at J, with 9 bases between. The CDR3 totals 14 residues. Repertoires were generated with immunoSEQ multiplex PCR, while TCRdb's copy carries only in-frame clones and drops some. There are fewer than 12,000 clones in the sample; around 87% occur only once, and 6.5% to 7% lies in the top ten. Time point meaning: week 3, after first cycle of checkpoint inhibitor. Patients with prior systemic cancer treatment, concomitant immunosuppressants, or other active malignancies were excluded. The sequenced sample was blood, obtained from a patient treated with checkpoint blockade. The TCR originated in a human donor with melanoma. J is TRBJ1-1 and V is TRBV23-1; no reliable D call. TRBV23-1 is labeled an ORF, and its function is uncertain. CDR3 bases: TGCGCCAGCAGTCAAGAGACACCCAACACTGAAGCTTTCTTT. Protein product: CASSQETPNTEAFF.